This TCR delta chain originates from a study of Vδ1+ human thymocytes. Study-level points and caveats: Thymic TRG and TRD repertoires appeared highly polyclonal, with Gaussian CDR3 length distributions. Around 20% of thymic delta-chain sequences were Vdelta2, with few Vdelta3, unlike blood Vdelta1+ controls.

Between roughly 98% and 99.6% of sorted thymocytes were Vdelta1+. Comment on this clone: Its specificity is not known.

Extracted RNA was reverse transcribed into cDNA. Multiplex PCR used pooled V-gene forward primers and a constant-region reverse primer to amplify CDR3s. TCRdb reprocessed the multiplex PCR reads using CATT. The data show 20,000 to 25,000 delta-chain clones, approximately 32% seen once. The V and J ends lost 0 bases and 5 bases respectively, with 25 bases between them. Germline V gene lookup returns CDR1 TSWWSYY and CDR2 QGS. The CDR3 is 19 residues long. Sequencing was carried out using Vdelta1+ gamma-delta thymocytes from the thymus. Regarding subset: FACS-sorted CD3+ TCRalphabeta- TCRVdelta1+ TCRVdelta2- thymocytes. The chain joins TRDV1 to TRDJ1; D is perhaps TRDD3 (6 bases). The receptor was isolated from a boy under two years old who had congenital heart surgery. For the CDR3, the DNA is TGTGCTCTTGGGGAACTCAGGTCTTGGGGGCTAAATTTTAAGGATAAACTCATCTTT. Translated, it gives CALGELRSWGLNFKDKLIF.